Presented here are 2 T cell receptor beta chains from one specimen sequenced in a study of T-cell reconstitution after alpha-beta-depleted transplantation in children. The TCRbeta library incorporated unique molecular identifiers. TCRdb reprocessed the PCR reads with MiXCR, giving one entry per CDR3 protein. The data show roughly 610,000 distinct CDR3 sequences, approximately 10% seen once. The sample consisted of PBMCs from the stem cell graft donor, taken from the stem cell graft. These receptors came from a human donor who donated a stem cell graft to a child with acute myeloid leukemia.

Only a few counts were recorded for this clonotype. The chain is built from TRBV28 and TRBJ2-3; TRBD2 matches 8 bases. This CDR3 has 15 amino acids. The germline V gene encodes CDR1 MDHEN and CDR2 SYDVKM. V dropped 8 bases and J dropped 2; count of bases not matched to a gene: 9. The DNA of the CDR3 is TGTGCCAGCTATTCAGCGGGAGTCAACACAGATACGCAGTATTTT. Encoded protein: CASYSAGVNTDTQYF.

In this sample, this clonotype turned up a few times. The chain links TRBV7-6 to TRBJ2-7; D is possibly TRBD2 (6 bases). CDR1 and CDR2 from the germline V gene are SGHVS and FNYEAQ. The CDR3 loop spans 16 amino acids. Trimming took off 1 base at V and 2 bases at J, with 15 bases between the two ends. In DNA, the CDR3 is TGTGCCAGCAGCTTAGATTTTGCGGGGCCAACCTACGAGCAGTACTTC. Encoded protein: CASSLDFAGPTYEQYF.